Reported below is one T cell receptor beta chain. A junction boundary mismatches the germline segment, possibly from a read error. A J-beta primer mix and a sample-barcoded 5' primer were used in a second PCR of about 7 to 11 cycles. TCRdb reprocessed the 5' RACE reads with MiXCR, giving one entry per CDR3 protein. This sample yields some 1.5 million distinct CDR3 sequences, of which roughly 28% are seen a single time; 7.7% belongs to the top ten. The data stem from a study of blood T cells in healthy people across ages. Germline values: CDR1 MNHEY, CDR2 SMNVEV (reference sequence). The CDR3 has 13 residues.

The receptor's source is a woman between 25 and 40 years old in good health. The gene calls are TRBV27 and TRBJ1-5, with no clear D. The sequenced material came from blood. CDR3 sequence (DNA): TGTGCCGGCAGTCTAACGATCATAGGGAACCAGCATTTT. Translated: CAGSLTIIGNQHF.